These 28 T cell receptor beta chains came from one sample sequenced in a study of blood T cell repertoires in COVID-19. The table came from immunoSEQ multiplex PCR; TCRdb's copy has only in-frame clones and leaves some out. The sample carries around 99,000 clones, approximately 88% recorded once. Sequencing was performed on peripheral blood. Every receptor here comes from a human donor in a cohort sampled during active COVID-19.

The gene calls are TRBV24-1 and TRBJ1-4, with 7 bases that match TRBD1. Germline V gives CDR1 KGHDR, CDR2 SFDVKD. J lost 3 bases, V lost 4 bases, and 4 bases had no gene match. This CDR3 comprises 15 residues. The CDR3 here is CATSDRDSANEKLFF. CDR3 bases: TGTGCCACCAGTGACAGGGACAGTGCTAATGAAAAACTGTTTTTT.

This chain joins TRBV7-9 and TRBJ2-1; D gene unclear. Germline V CDR1 and CDR2: SEHNR, FQNEAQ (reference sequence). This CDR3 spans 13 amino acids. Trimming stripped 1 base from V and 8 bases from J, with 9 bases between. DNA for the CDR3: TGTGCCAGCAGCTTAGGTTTCCTCGATGAGCAGTTCTTC. Translated: CASSLGFLDEQFF.

The chain is built from TRBV5-8 and TRBJ1-1, with 8 bases identical to TRBD1. The CDR3 length is 12 residues. Germline CDR1 SGHTS, CDR2 YDEGEE. Trimming at V came to 6 bases and at J to 5 bases, leaving 3 bases not matched to a gene. As DNA, the CDR3 is TGTGCCAGCAACTACAGGGGGACTGAAGCTTTCTTT. This codes for CASNYRGTEAFF.

The rearrangement joins TRBV18 to TRBJ2-7; possibly TRBD2 for D (6 bases). Trimming stripped 6 bases from V and 1 base from J, with 13 bases between. CDR3 length: 14 amino acids. Germline V gives CDR1 KGHSH, CDR2 LQKENI. This CDR3 reads CASSASVESYEQYF. Written as DNA, the CDR3 is TGTGCCAGCTCCGCTAGCGTCGAGTCCTACGAGCAGTACTTC.

The rearrangement joins TRBV7-3 to TRBJ2-1; 13 bases are shared with TRBD2. Unmatched junction bases numbered 8, after V lost 4 bases and J lost 8 bases. Germline-derived CDR1 and CDR2 are SGHTA and FQGTGA. This CDR3 region has 16 residues. The CDR3, as DNA: TGTGCCAGCAGCTCGCGGACTAGCGGGAGTTTCGATGAGCAGTTCTTC. Encoded protein: CASSSRTSGSFDEQFF.

V is TRBV11-2 and J is TRBJ1-4; 10 bases are a match to TRBD1. This CDR3 has 16 amino acids. Germline CDR1 and CDR2: SGHAT and FQNNGV. The junction had 4 bases not matched to a gene; V was cut back by 1 base and J by 5 bases. The CDR3, as DNA: TGTGCCAGCAGCTTAGGGTTGACAGGGGGCAATGAAAAACTGTTTTTT. Protein product: CASSLGLTGGNEKLFF.

This chain connects TRBV11-3 to TRBJ2-1; 13 nucleotides agree with TRBD2. Trimming cost V 5 bases and J 7 bases; bases outside gene matches: 8. The length of the CDR3 is 16 residues. The germline gives CDR1 SGHNT, CDR2 YENEEA. This CDR3 is CASSPRGTSGMNEQFF. CDR3 in DNA: TGTGCCAGCAGCCCGCGTGGGACTAGCGGGATGAATGAGCAGTTCTTC.

In the case of this clone: Compared with germline, one end of the junction differs, possibly owing to a read error. The chain uses TRBV7-7 and TRBJ2-1; 7 nucleotides agree with TRBD1. The germline V gene has CDR1 SSHAT and CDR2 FNYEAQ (reference sequence). The CDR3 sequence is 14 residues long. CDR3 bases: TGTGCTAGCAGCTCCGGACAGGCCCCCGATGAGCAGTTCTTC. Translated, it gives CASSSGQAPDEQFF.

This chain links TRBV7-2 with TRBJ2-2, with no clear D. This CDR3 contains 13 residues. Germline values: CDR1 SGHTA, CDR2 FQGNSA. V was cut by 4 bases and J by 5 bases, with 8 bases left in between. The CDR3 spells CASSSQSTGELFF. DNA for the CDR3: TGTGCCAGCAGCTCACAGTCAACCGGGGAGCTGTTTTTT. Looking up the rest from reference TRBV7-2 and TRBJ2-2 gives the full variable domain: GAGVSQSPSNKVTEKGKDVELRCDPISGHTALYWYRQSLGQGLEFLIYFQGNSAPDKSGLPSDRFSAERTGGSVSTLTIQRTQQEDSAVYLCASSSQSTGELFFGEGSRLTVL.

This clone was seen just once. The chain links TRBV19 to TRBJ2-2, with D maybe TRBD2 (6 bases). The CDR3 has 15 amino acids. The V gene's germline CDR1 is LNHDA and CDR2 SQIVND (reference sequence). Trimming removed 5 bases from V and 1 base from J, with 11 bases in between. For the CDR3, the DNA is TGTGCCAGTAGTTCGGGACTGGTGAACACCGGGGAGCTGTTTTTT. Protein product: CASSSGLVNTGELFF.

The chain has TRBV10-3 and TRBJ2-3, with 9 bases matching TRBD1. This CDR3 comprises 14 residues. Germline V lookup: CDR1 ENHRY, CDR2 SYGVKD. The J segment lost 1 base and the V segment lost 4 bases, leaving 0 bases of the junction unmatched. Here the CDR3 reads CAISGTGGTDTQYF. CDR3 DNA: TGTGCCATCAGTGGGACAGGGGGCACAGATACGCAGTATTTT.

The V gene is TRBV4-3, the J gene TRBJ1-2; D might be TRBD1 (6 bases). V was pared by 4 bases and J by 0 bases, with 30 bases between. The CDR3 consists of 21 residues. The germline gives CDR1 LGHNA, CDR2 YSLEER. This chain's CDR3 is CASSREDWDTLSKTTNYGYTF. The CDR3 DNA reads TGCGCCAGCAGCCGCGAAGACTGGGACACATTAAGCAAAACGACTAACTATGGCTACACCTTC.

This clone was picked up one time. The J gene is TRBJ2-1, the V gene TRBV5-1, with TRBD2 as a possible D gene (6 bases). The CDR3 runs to 17 residues. The germline CDR1 and CDR2 sequences are SGHRS and YFSETQ. V lost 0 bases and J lost 6, with 19 bases in between. CDR3 DNA: TGCGCCAGCAGCTTGGCCGCTGCGCGACAGCGGGTCAATGAGCAGTTCTTC. Translating it yields CASSLAAARQRVNEQFF. Supplemented by reference TRBV5-1 and TRBJ2-1, the full variable domain reads KAGVTQTPRYLIKTRGQQVTLSCSPISGHRSVSWYQQTPGQGLQFLFEYFSETQRNKGNFPGRFSGRQFSNSRSEMNVSTLELGDSALYLCASSLAAARQRVNEQFFGPGTRLTVL.

The chain has TRBV18 and TRBJ1-1; unclear D gene. The CDR3 is 15 residues long. Germline lookup yields CDR1 KGHSH and CDR2 LQKENI. V shed 0 bases and J shed 3 bases, with 11 bases lying between them. CDR3 sequence: CASSPPGRPDTEAFF. The CDR3 region has the DNA TGTGCCAGCTCACCACCGGGCAGGCCGGACACTGAAGCTTTCTTT.

This chain joins TRBV19 and TRBJ2-2; TRBD1 agrees at 7 bases. The junction had 5 bases not matched to a gene; V was cut back by 1 base and J by 6 bases. Germline V gives CDR1 LNHDA, CDR2 SQIVND (reference sequence). The length of the CDR3 is 15 residues. This chain's CDR3 is CASSIGDSFAGELFF. Written as DNA, the CDR3 is TGTGCCAGTAGTATAGGGGACAGTTTCGCCGGGGAGCTGTTTTTT. The full variable domain, its missing parts supplied by reference TRBV19 and TRBJ2-2, is DGGITQSPKYLFRKEGQNVTLSCEQNLNHDAMYWYRQDPGQGLRLIYYSQIVNDFQKGDIAEGYSVSREKKESFPLTVTSAQKNPTAFYLCASSIGDSFAGELFFGEGSRLTVL.

This clone was seen just once. V and J are TRBV3-1 (or the pseudogene TRBV3-2) and TRBJ2-4, with 7 nucleotides matching TRBD2. The CDR3 length is 16 residues. The V and J ends lost 4 bases and 1 base, in that order; junction bases with no gene match: 7. The V gene's germline CDR1 is LGHDT and CDR2 YNNKEL (reference sequence). The CDR3 nucleotides read TGTGCCAGCAGCCCGGGAAGCGGGAAGGCCAAAAACATTCAGTACTTC. It codes for CASSPGSGKAKNIQYF.

The chain couples TRBV2 to TRBJ2-1; D not resolved. Germline assignment: CDR1 SNHLY and CDR2 FYNNEI. Trimming took off 4 bases at V and 5 bases at J, with 9 bases between the two ends. This CDR3 contains 13 residues. This chain's CDR3 is CASSGWLDNEQFF. In DNA, the CDR3 is TGTGCCAGCAGTGGATGGCTAGACAATGAGCAGTTCTTC.

V usage is TRBV28 and J usage is TRBJ1-1; no clear D. V lost 2 bases to trimming and J lost 0 bases, with 7 bases between them. Germline CDR1 reads MDHEN; CDR2 reads SYDVKM. The CDR3 has 14 residues. Written as DNA, the CDR3 is TGTGCCAGCAGTTTAGGGCAGGTGAACACTGAAGCTTTCTTT. Encoded protein: CASSLGQVNTEAFF.

The J gene is TRBJ2-7, the V gene TRBV6-6, with 11 bases identical to TRBD2. In germline, CDR1 is MNHNY, CDR2 SVGAGI (reference sequence). V was pared by 5 bases and J by 5 bases, with 5 bases of the junction left unmatched. The CDR3 sequence is 14 residues long. CDR3 sequence reads: CASSQLAGVNEQYF. Here the CDR3 DNA reads TGTGCCAGCAGTCAACTAGCGGGAGTCAACGAGCAGTACTTC.

This clone was counted once. This rearrangement joins TRBV5-6 to TRBJ2-7; TRBD1 is a possible D gene (6 bases). CDR1 is SGHDT, CDR2 YYEEEE, per germline. The CDR3 is 14 residues long. The V end was cut by 0 bases, the J end by 5 bases, with 12 bases between. CDR3 sequence reads: CASSLAGAANEQYV. Written as DNA, the CDR3 is TGTGCCAGCAGCTTGGCAGGGGCTGCTAACGAGCAGTACGTC.

CDR3 DNA sequence: TGTGCCAGCAGCTTAGACGGGGGTAGGAACACTGAAGCTTTCTTT. As protein: CASSLDGGRNTEAFF. The chain uses TRBV11-3 and TRBJ1-1; TRBD1 is a possible D gene (5 bases). CDR1 and CDR2 (germline): SGHNT, YENEEA. The CDR3 runs 15 residues. Trimming took off 0 bases at V and 1 base at J, with 9 bases between the two ends.

The chain employs TRBV4-1 and TRBJ1-2, with 8 bases matching TRBD1. Unmatched junction bases numbered 9, after V lost 4 bases and J lost 5 bases. Germline V gene data show CDR1 as MGHRA and CDR2 as YSYEKL. The CDR3 is 15 amino acids. Here the CDR3 reads CASSPDRDRTYGYTF. The CDR3 nucleotides read TGCGCCAGCAGCCCGGACCGGGACAGGACATATGGCTACACCTTC.

V usage is TRBV6-6 and J usage is TRBJ2-7; tentatively, D is TRBD2 (5 bases). Trimming shortened V by 8 bases and J by 5 bases, and 13 bases separated the two germline ends. CDR3 length equals 12 residues. Germline lookup yields CDR1 MNHNY and CDR2 SVGAGI (reference sequence). DNA of the CDR3: TGTGCCAGCGGAGGATCGGCTGACGAGCAGTACGTC. Translated, it gives CASGGSADEQYV.

This clone appeared a few times. This chain joins TRBV7-9 and TRBJ2-3; the match to TRBD1 covers 7 bases. The CDR3 has 14 residues. With 10 bases clipped from V and 4 bases from J, the junction kept 11 bases outside the gene matches. The germline CDR1 and CDR2 sequences are SEHNR and FQNEAQ (reference sequence). The CDR3 nucleotides read TGTGCCAAGGCCTCGGCAGGGGGTGCAGATACGCAGTATTTT. This codes for CAKASAGGADTQYF. Drawing the rest from reference TRBV7-9 and TRBJ2-3, the complete variable domain is DTGVSQNPRHKITKRGQNVTFRCDPISEHNRLYWYRQTLGQGPEFLTYFQNEAQLEKSRLLSDRFSAERPKGSFSTLEIQRTEQGDSAMYLCAKASAGGADTQYFGPGTRLTVL.

This chain uses TRBV2 with TRBJ2-1; 8 bases agree with TRBD2. Germline V lookup: CDR1 SNHLY, CDR2 FYNNEI. There are 13 residues in the CDR3. V lost 8 bases to trimming and J lost 8 bases; unmatched junction nucleotides: 8. CDR3 in DNA: TGTGCCAGCGCCCTAGCGGGTAGGGATGAGCAGTTCTTC. It codes for CASALAGRDEQFF. The whole variable domain, filled in from reference TRBV2 and TRBJ2-1, reads EPEVTQTPSHQVTQMGQEVILRCVPISNHLYFYWYRQILGQKVEFLVSFYNNEISEKSEIFDDQFSVERPDGSNFTLKIRSTKLEDSAMYFCASALAGRDEQFFGPGTRLTVL.

V gene TRBV4-3 combines with J gene TRBJ2-2, with 8 positions matching TRBD2. CDR3 length equals 19 residues. The V and J ends lost 0 bases and 4 bases, in that order; junction bases with no gene match: 13. Per the germline V gene, CDR1 is LGHNA and CDR2 is YSLEER. In DNA, the CDR3 is TGCGCCAGCAGCCAAGATCCGGGGGGCGGGAGGCCGAGCACCGGGGAGCTGTTTTTT. It encodes CASSQDPGGGRPSTGELFF.

V usage is TRBV21-1 and J usage is TRBJ1-5; the table assigns TRBD1, which was not confirmed against the DNA. TRBV21-1 is a known pseudogene. This CDR3 is 17 amino acids long. For the CDR3, the DNA is TGTGCCAGCAGCAAAGCGAGCAGGGATGGCGGATACCAGCCCCAGCATTTT. This codes for CASSKASRDGGYQPQHF.

The J gene is TRBJ2-5, the V gene TRBV20-1; D unresolved. The CDR3 runs to 11 residues. V was pared by 0 bases and J by 9 bases, with 8 bases between. CDR1 is DFQATT and CDR2 is SNEGSKA in the germline V gene (reference sequence). The CDR3 DNA sequence: TGCAGTGCTAGAGATTCCTATCCCCAGTACTTC. Translating it yields CSARDSYPQYF.